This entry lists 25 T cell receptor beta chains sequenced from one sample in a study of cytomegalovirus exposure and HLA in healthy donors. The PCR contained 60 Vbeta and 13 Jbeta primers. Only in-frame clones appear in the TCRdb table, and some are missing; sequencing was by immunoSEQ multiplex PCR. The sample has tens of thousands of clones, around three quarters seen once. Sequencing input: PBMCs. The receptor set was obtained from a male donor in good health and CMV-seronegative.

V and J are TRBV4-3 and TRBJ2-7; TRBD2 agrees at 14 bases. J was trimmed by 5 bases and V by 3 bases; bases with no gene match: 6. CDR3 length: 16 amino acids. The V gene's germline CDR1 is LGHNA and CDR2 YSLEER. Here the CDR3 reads CASSQGTSGSRNEQYF. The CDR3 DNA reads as TGCGCCAGCAGCCAGGGGACTAGCGGGAGTAGGAACGAGCAGTACTTC.

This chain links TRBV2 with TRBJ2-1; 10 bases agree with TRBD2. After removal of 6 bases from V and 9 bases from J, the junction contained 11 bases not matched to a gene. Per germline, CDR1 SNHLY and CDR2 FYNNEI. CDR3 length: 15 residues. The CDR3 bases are TGTGCCAGCAGCACCGGGACTAGCGACGTGGGTGAGCAGTTCTTC. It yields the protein CASSTGTSDVGEQFF.

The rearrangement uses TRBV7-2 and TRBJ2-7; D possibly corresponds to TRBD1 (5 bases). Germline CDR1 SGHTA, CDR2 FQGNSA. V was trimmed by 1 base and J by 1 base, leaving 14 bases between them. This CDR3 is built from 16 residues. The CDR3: CASSLVPPPGSYEQYF. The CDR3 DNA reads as TGTGCCAGCAGCTTAGTACCCCCGCCAGGGTCCTACGAGCAGTACTTC.

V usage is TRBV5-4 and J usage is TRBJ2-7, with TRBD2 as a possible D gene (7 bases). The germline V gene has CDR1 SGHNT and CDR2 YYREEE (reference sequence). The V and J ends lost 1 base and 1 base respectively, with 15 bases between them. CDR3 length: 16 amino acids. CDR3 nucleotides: TGTGCCAGCAGCTTGACGGGGGGCGCAGGGTCCTACGAGCAGTACTTC. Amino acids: CASSLTGGAGSYEQYF.

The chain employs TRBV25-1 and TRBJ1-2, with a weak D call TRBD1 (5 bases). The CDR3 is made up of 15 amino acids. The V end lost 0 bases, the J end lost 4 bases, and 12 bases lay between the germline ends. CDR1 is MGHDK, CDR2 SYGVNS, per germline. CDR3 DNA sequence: TGTGCCAGCAGTGAATACAGCCAGGGTATCTATGGCTACACCTTC. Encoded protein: CASSEYSQGIYGYTF.

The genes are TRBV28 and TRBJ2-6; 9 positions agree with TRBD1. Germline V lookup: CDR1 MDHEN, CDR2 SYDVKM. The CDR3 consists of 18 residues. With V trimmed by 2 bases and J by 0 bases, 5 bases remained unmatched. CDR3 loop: CASSLRMTGGSGANVLTF. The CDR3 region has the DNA TGTGCCAGCAGTTTACGGATGACAGGGGGCTCTGGGGCCAACGTCCTGACTTTC.

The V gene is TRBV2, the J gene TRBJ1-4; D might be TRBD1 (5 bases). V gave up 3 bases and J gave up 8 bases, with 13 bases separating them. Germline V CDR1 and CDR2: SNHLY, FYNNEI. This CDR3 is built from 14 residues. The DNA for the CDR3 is TGTGCCAGCAGTGAGGGGCAGGGAAGGGAAAAACTGTTTTTT. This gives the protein CASSEGQGREKLFF.

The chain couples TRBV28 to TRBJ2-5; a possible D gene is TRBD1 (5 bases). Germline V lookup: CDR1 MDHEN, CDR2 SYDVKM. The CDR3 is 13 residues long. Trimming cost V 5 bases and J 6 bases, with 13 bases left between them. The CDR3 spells CASSLPDTQTQYF. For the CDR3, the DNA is TGTGCCAGCAGTCTCCCGGACACCCAGACCCAGTACTTC.

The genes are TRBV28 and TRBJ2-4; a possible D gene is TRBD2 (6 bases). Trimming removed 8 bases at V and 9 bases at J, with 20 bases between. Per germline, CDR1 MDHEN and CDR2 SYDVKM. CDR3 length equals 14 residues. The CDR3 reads CASGLGEGRSIQYF. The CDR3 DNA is TGTGCCAGCGGCTTGGGTGAGGGGAGGAGCATTCAGTACTTC.

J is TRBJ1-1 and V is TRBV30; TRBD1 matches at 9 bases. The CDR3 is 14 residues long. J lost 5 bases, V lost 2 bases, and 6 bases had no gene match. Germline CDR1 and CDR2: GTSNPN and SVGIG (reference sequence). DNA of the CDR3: TGTGCCTGGAGTATCGACGGGACAGGGACTGAAGCTTTCTTT. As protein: CAWSIDGTGTEAFF.

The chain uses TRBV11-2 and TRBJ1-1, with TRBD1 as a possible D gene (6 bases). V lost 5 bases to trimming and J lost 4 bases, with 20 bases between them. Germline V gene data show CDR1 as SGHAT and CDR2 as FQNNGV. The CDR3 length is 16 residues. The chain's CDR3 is CASSTTGGTLGTEAFF. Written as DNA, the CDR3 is TGTGCCAGCAGCACCACGGGGGGCACTCTGGGCACTGAAGCTTTCTTT. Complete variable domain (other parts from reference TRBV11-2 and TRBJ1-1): EAGVAQSPRYKIIEKRQSVAFWCNPISGHATLYWYQQILGQGPKLLIQFQNNGVVDDSQLPKDRFSAERLKGVDSTLKIQPAKLEDSAVYLCASSTTGGTLGTEAFFGQGTRLTVV.

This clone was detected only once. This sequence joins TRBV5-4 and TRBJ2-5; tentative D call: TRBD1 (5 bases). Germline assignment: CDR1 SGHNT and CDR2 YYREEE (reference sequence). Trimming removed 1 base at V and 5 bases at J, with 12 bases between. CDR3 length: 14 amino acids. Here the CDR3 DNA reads TGTGCCAGCAGCTTGTCGACAGAGAGGGAGACCCAGTACTTC. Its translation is CASSLSTERETQYF.

In DNA form, the CDR3 reads TGTGCCAGCAGCTTTAGCAGGGACTATGGCTACACCTTC. Translation gives CASSFSRDYGYTF. The chain uses TRBV5-6 and TRBJ1-2; possibly TRBD1 for D (5 bases). The CDR3 has 13 amino acids. Between the trimmed V and J ends, which lost 2 bases and 3 bases, there was a span of 8 bases. In germline, CDR1 is SGHDT, CDR2 YYEEEE. The full variable domain, completed using reference TRBV5-6 and TRBJ1-2, is DAGVTQSPTHLIKTRGQQVTLRCSPKSGHDTVSWYQQALGQGPQFIFQYYEEEERQRGNFPDRFSGHQFPNYSSELNVNALLLGDSALYLCASSFSRDYGYTFGSGTRLTVV.

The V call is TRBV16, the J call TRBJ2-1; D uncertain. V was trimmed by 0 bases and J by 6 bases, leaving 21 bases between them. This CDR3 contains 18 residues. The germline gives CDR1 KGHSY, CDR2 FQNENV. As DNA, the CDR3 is TGTGCCAGCAGCCAATCGATTCTAGGTTTAGGCTTTTCCAATGAGCAGTTCTTC. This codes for CASSQSILGLGFSNEQFF. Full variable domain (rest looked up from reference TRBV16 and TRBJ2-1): GEEVAQTPKHLVRGEGQKAKLYCAPIKGHSYVFWYQQVLKNEFKFLISFQNENVFDETGMPKERFSAKCLPNSPCSLEIQATKLEDSAVYFCASSQSILGLGFSNEQFFGPGTRLTVL.

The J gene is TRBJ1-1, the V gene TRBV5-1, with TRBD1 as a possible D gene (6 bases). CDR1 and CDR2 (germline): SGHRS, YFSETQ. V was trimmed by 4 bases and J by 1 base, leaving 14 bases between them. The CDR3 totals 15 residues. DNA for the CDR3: TGCGCCAGCAGCCTCGGACAGTTTTCGAACACTGAAGCTTTCTTT. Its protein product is CASSLGQFSNTEAFF.

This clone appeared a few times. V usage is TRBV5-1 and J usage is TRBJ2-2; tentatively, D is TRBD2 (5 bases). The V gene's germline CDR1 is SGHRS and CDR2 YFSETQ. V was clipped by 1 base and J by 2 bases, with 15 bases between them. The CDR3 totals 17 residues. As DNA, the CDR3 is TGCGCCAGCAGCTTGTCGTGGGAGAGGATTAACACCGGGGAGCTGTTTTTT. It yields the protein CASSLSWERINTGELFF.

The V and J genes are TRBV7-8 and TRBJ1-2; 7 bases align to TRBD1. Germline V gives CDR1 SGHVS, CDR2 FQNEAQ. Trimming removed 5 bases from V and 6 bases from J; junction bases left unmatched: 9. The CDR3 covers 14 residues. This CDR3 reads CASSRNRGNNGYTF. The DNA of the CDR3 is TGTGCCAGCAGCCGAAACAGGGGCAACAATGGCTACACCTTC.

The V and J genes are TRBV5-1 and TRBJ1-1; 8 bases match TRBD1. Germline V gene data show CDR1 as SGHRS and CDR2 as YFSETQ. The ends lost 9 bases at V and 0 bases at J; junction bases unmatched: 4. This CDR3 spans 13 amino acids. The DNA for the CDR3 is TGCGCCACCCGGGACAGGATGAACACTGAAGCTTTCTTT. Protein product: CATRDRMNTEAFF.

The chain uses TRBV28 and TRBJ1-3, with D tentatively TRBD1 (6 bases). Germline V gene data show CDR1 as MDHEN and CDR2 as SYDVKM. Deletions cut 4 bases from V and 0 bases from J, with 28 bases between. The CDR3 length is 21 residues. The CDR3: CASSSGPTGAKFAASGNTIYF. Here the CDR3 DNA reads TGTGCCAGCAGTTCCGGCCCGACAGGAGCAAAATTCGCCGCCTCTGGAAACACCATATATTTT.

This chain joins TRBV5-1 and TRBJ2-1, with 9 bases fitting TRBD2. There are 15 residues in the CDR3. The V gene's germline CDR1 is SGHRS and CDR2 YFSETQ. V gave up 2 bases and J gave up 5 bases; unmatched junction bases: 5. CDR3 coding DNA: TGCGCCAGCAGCTTACGCGCGGGGGGGAACAATGAGCAGTTCTTC. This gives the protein CASSLRAGGNNEQFF.

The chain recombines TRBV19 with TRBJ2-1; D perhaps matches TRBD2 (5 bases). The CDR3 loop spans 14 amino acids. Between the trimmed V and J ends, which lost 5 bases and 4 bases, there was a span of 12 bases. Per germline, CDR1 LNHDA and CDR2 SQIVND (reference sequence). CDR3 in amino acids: CASSPGLGYNEQFF. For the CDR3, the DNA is TGTGCCAGTAGTCCCGGACTCGGTTACAATGAGCAGTTCTTC.

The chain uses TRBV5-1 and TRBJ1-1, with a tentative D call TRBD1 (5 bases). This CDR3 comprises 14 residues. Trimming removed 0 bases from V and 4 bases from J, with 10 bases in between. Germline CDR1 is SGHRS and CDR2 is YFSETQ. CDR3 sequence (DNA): TGCGCCAGCAGCTTGGTCGACACAGGCACTGAAGCTTTCTTT. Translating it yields CASSLVDTGTEAFF.

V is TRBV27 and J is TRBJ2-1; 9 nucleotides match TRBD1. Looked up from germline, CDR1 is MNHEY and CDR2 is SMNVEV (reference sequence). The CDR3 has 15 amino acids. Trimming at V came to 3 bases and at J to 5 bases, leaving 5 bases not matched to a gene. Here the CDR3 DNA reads TGTGCCAGCAGTTTCCTGGGACAGGGCAACAATGAGCAGTTCTTC. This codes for CASSFLGQGNNEQFF.

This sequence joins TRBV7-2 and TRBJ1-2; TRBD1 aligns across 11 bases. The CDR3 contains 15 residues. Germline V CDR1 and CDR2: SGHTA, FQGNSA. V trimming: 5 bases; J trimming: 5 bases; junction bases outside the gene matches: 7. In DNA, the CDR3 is TGTGCCAGCAGCCCCGGACAGGGGGCGCGATATGGCTACACCTTC. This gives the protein CASSPGQGARYGYTF.

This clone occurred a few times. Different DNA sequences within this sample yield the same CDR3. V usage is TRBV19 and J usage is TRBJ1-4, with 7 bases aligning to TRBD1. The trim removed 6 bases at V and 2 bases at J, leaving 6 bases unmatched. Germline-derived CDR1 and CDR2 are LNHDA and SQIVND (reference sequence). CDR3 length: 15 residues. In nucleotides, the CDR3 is TGTGCCAGTAGCCCCGGGACAGCTACTAATGAAAAACTGTTTTTT. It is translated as CASSPGTATNEKLFF.